A single sample gave rise to the 32 T cell receptor beta chains below, sequenced in a study of cytomegalovirus exposure and HLA in healthy donors. Profiled with immunoSEQ multiplex PCR; TCRdb holds only in-frame clones, not every one. This sample has under 300,000 clones, with about 86% found just once. Sequencing was done on a sample of PBMCs. The source of these receptors is a woman aged 18-29 years in good health and CMV-seronegative.

The table lists this clone with a few counts. V gene TRBV27 combines with J gene TRBJ2-1; TRBD2 might be the D (5 bases). Germline V lookup: CDR1 MNHEY, CDR2 SMNVEV (reference sequence). V lost 3 bases, J lost 5 bases, and 17 bases lay in between. The CDR3 is made up of 16 amino acids. DNA of the CDR3: TGTGCCAGCAGTTTCGGCGGGCCCCTCTACAACAATGAGCAGTTCTTC. This encodes CASSFGGPLYNNEQFF.

The V gene is TRBV2, the J gene TRBJ1-2; D uncertain. This CDR3 contains 14 residues. V was shortened by 5 bases and J by 2 bases, with 12 bases between the two germline ends. CDR1 and CDR2 from the germline V gene are SNHLY and FYNNEI. The DNA for the CDR3 is TGTGCCAGCAGTCCGGGGAACCTGAACTATGGCTACACCTTC. It encodes CASSPGNLNYGYTF.

The chain recombines TRBV2 with TRBJ1-1, with TRBD1 matching 11 bases. J lost 4 bases, V lost 3 bases, and 1 base had no gene match. This CDR3 is 14 amino acids long. CDR1 is SNHLY, CDR2 FYNNEI, per germline. The chain's CDR3 is CASSDGTGGTEAFF. The CDR3 DNA is TGTGCCAGCAGTGATGGGACAGGGGGCACTGAAGCTTTCTTT. Complete variable domain (other parts from reference TRBV2 and TRBJ1-1): EPEVTQTPSHQVTQMGQEVILRCVPISNHLYFYWYRQILGQKVEFLVSFYNNEISEKSEIFDDQFSVERPDGSNFTLKIRSTKLEDSAMYFCASSDGTGGTEAFFGQGTRLTVV.

The rearrangement joins TRBV27 to TRBJ2-3, with 9 positions matching TRBD2. This CDR3 has 19 amino acids. After removal of 8 bases from V and 3 bases from J, the junction contained 21 bases not matched to a gene. The germline CDR1 and CDR2 sequences are MNHEY and SMNVEV (reference sequence). The chain's CDR3 is CASSLGSAGSGGGTDTQYF. The CDR3 DNA sequence: TGTGCCAGCTCCCTAGGGTCTGCGGGTAGCGGGGGCGGGACAGATACGCAGTATTTT.

This clone was picked up a small number of times. CDR3 residues: CASTSSGQGVLYGYTF. Written as DNA, the CDR3 is TGTGCCAGCACCTCTTCGGGACAGGGCGTGCTCTATGGCTACACCTTC. The chain is built from TRBV28 and TRBJ1-2; TRBD1 agrees at 9 bases. Germline-derived CDR1 and CDR2 are MDHEN and SYDVKM. The J segment lost 4 bases and the V segment lost 7 bases, leaving 13 bases of the junction unmatched. The CDR3 extends over 16 amino acids.

This rearrangement joins TRBV9 to TRBJ1-2; a weak D match, TRBD1 (6 bases). The CDR3 length is 15 residues. CDR1 and CDR2 from the germline V gene are SGDLS and YYNGEE. The V end lost 0 bases, the J end lost 4 bases, and 13 bases lay between the germline ends. DNA of the CDR3: TGTGCCAGCAGCGTAGAGGGGGACGCGGGCTATGGCTACACCTTC. This translates into CASSVEGDAGYGYTF.

The chain links TRBV5-1 to TRBJ2-4; tentative D call: TRBD1 (6 bases). Trimming shortened V by 0 bases and J by 9 bases, and 13 bases separated the two germline ends. CDR1 and CDR2 from the germline V gene are SGHRS and YFSETQ. The CDR3 runs to 14 residues. CDR3 sequence: CASSLDRDMGIQYF. CDR3 bases: TGCGCCAGCAGCTTGGACAGGGATATGGGCATTCAGTACTTC.

This clone has more than one count but fewer than ten. The rearrangement joins TRBV5-5 to TRBJ1-1; 10 bases are a match to TRBD1. J lost 1 base, V lost 0 bases, and 15 bases had no gene match. This CDR3 has 20 amino acids. Germline assignment: CDR1 SGHKS and CDR2 YYEKEE (reference sequence). For the CDR3, the DNA is TGTGCCAGCAGCTTGGCCAAACCGGGGGGACAGGGGTTATCGAACACTGAAGCTTTCTTT. The encoded protein is CASSLAKPGGQGLSNTEAFF.

CDR3: CASSKGQGRFDEQFF. CDR3 coding DNA: TGTGCCAGCAGCAAAGGACAGGGAAGGTTCGATGAGCAGTTCTTC. The genes are TRBV5-5 and TRBJ2-1; TRBD1 matches 8 bases. CDR3 size: 15 residues. Per germline, CDR1 SGHKS and CDR2 YYEKEE (reference sequence). Trimming at V came to 4 bases and at J to 8 bases, leaving 11 bases not matched to a gene.

The chain combines TRBV6-6 with TRBJ2-1; the match to TRBD1 covers 9 bases. Germline CDR1 and CDR2: MNHNY and SVGAGI (reference sequence). CDR3 length equals 15 residues. The V gene end was trimmed by 6 bases and the J gene end by 4 bases; junction bases not matched to a gene: 7. CDR3 protein: CASRTGGGTYNEQFF. The CDR3 DNA sequence: TGTGCCAGCAGGACAGGGGGGGGAACTTACAATGAGCAGTTCTTC.

The chain links TRBV13 to TRBJ2-7, with D uncertain. The V gene lost 5 bases and the J gene lost 3 bases, with 14 bases spanning the gap. From germline, CDR1 is PRHDT and CDR2 FYEKMQ (reference sequence). The CDR3 spans 14 residues. CDR3 loop: CASSPSVDGYEQYF. The CDR3 nucleotides are TGTGCCAGCAGCCCCAGCGTGGATGGCTACGAGCAGTACTTC.

The rearrangement links TRBV7-2 to TRBJ2-7; D possibly corresponds to TRBD1 (6 bases). Between the trimmed V and J ends, which lost 5 bases and 3 bases, there was a span of 11 bases. CDR3 length: 13 amino acids. CDR1 is SGHTA, CDR2 FQGNSA, per germline. CDR3 loop: CASSVGQHYEQYF. The DNA for the CDR3 is TGTGCCAGCAGCGTCGGACAGCACTACGAGCAGTACTTC.

The chain carries TRBV7-6 and TRBJ2-3; possible D gene TRBD1, 5 bases. CDR3 length: 15 amino acids. Trimming left V 8 bases short and J 4 bases short, with 19 bases between. CDR1 is SGHVS and CDR2 is FNYEAQ in the germline V gene. The DNA of the CDR3 is TGTGCCAGCGGTAGTTCCATGATGGGGCCAGATACGCAGTATTTT. Amino acids: CASGSSMMGPDTQYF.

The rearrangement uses TRBV29-1 and TRBJ2-5, with TRBD2 matching 7 bases. Per germline, CDR1 SQVTM and CDR2 ANQGSEA. This CDR3 contains 14 residues. V was clipped by 8 bases and J by 1 base; unmatched bases: 10. For the CDR3, the DNA is TGCAGCACCGGGACTACCGGCATCCAAGAGACCCAGTACTTC. Translation gives CSTGTTGIQETQYF.

This clone showed up just a few times. This chain connects TRBV7-9 to TRBJ1-2; D gene uncertain. The CDR3 loop spans 15 amino acids. The germline gives CDR1 SEHNR, CDR2 FQNEAQ (reference sequence). The germline V and J ends were trimmed by 5 bases and 3 bases, with 16 bases remaining between them. This CDR3 reads CASSPESAEYYGYTF. The CDR3 nucleotides read TGTGCCAGCAGCCCCGAGTCGGCGGAGTACTATGGCTACACCTTC.

J is TRBJ2-7 and V is TRBV19; 7 nucleotides line up with TRBD2. The CDR3 has 14 residues. Germline trimming cut 6 bases from V and 0 bases from J; bases unmatched to any gene: 5. Germline V gene lookup returns CDR1 LNHDA and CDR2 SQIVND (reference sequence). The CDR3 DNA reads TGTGCCAGTAGCCCCGGGGGGAGCTCCTACGAGCAGTACTTC. Its translation is CASSPGGSSYEQYF.

The V gene is TRBV7-8, the J gene TRBJ2-5; possibly TRBD1 for D (5 bases). This CDR3 is built from 15 residues. The germline gives CDR1 SGHVS, CDR2 FQNEAQ. Between the trimmed V and J ends, which lost 1 base and 1 base, there was a span of 10 bases. The CDR3 loop reads CASSLGGSLQETQYF. In DNA, the CDR3 is TGTGCCAGCAGCTTAGGGGGCAGCCTCCAAGAGACCCAGTACTTC.

The chain carries TRBV7-2 and TRBJ2-7; 8 positions match TRBD1. After removal of 5 bases from V and 3 bases from J, the junction contained 3 bases not matched to a gene. This CDR3 spans 13 amino acids. CDR1 SGHTA and CDR2 FQGNSA come from the germline V gene. The CDR3 sequence is CASSRTGNYEQYF. In nucleotides, the CDR3 is TGTGCCAGCAGCCGGACAGGGAACTACGAGCAGTACTTC.

The rearrangement uses TRBV5-1 and TRBJ2-3; no definite D call. The V end lost 0 bases, the J end lost 4 bases, and 12 bases lay between the germline ends. In germline, CDR1 is SGHRS, CDR2 YFSETQ. This CDR3 has 15 amino acids. The CDR3: CASSLDLLRSDTQYF. The CDR3 DNA reads TGCGCCAGCAGCTTGGACTTGCTACGATCAGATACGCAGTATTTT.

This chain connects TRBV11-3 to TRBJ1-2; 9 bases agree with TRBD1. CDR1 is SGHNT and CDR2 is YENEEA in the germline V gene. V gave up 5 bases and J gave up 7 bases; unmatched junction bases: 5. The CDR3 is 13 amino acids. CDR3 amino acids: CASSPRDRVGYTF. As DNA, the CDR3 is TGTGCCAGCAGCCCCCGGGACAGGGTTGGCTACACCTTC.

The chain employs TRBV11-3 and TRBJ2-1; 11 nucleotides align to TRBD1. The CDR3 extends over 16 amino acids. The germline V gene has CDR1 SGHNT and CDR2 YENEEA. V lost 5 bases to trimming and J lost 3 bases; unmatched junction nucleotides: 6. CDR3 amino acids: CASSHTGTGGYNEQFF. The DNA for the CDR3 is TGTGCCAGCAGCCATACCGGGACAGGGGGCTACAATGAGCAGTTCTTC. Combining the CDR3 with reference TRBV11-3 and TRBJ2-1 gives the whole variable domain EAGVVQSPRYKIIEKKQPVAFWCNPISGHNTLYWYLQNLGQGPELLIRYENEEAVDDSQLPKDRFSAERLKGVDSTLKIQPAELGDSAVYLCASSHTGTGGYNEQFFGPGTRLTVL.

This clone was picked up many times. The rearrangement uses TRBV27 and TRBJ1-2, with 7 bases that match TRBD1. The junction had 8 bases not matched to a gene; V was cut back by 6 bases and J by 7 bases. Germline values: CDR1 MNHEY, CDR2 SMNVEV (reference sequence). The CDR3 length is 13 residues. CDR3 nucleotide sequence: TGTGCCAGCAGAGACAGGGTATTCGGTGGCTACACCTTC. It is translated as CASRDRVFGGYTF.

This clone showed up just once. V gene TRBV10-1 combines with J gene TRBJ2-2; D may be TRBD1 (6 bases). Germline CDR1 and CDR2: WNHNN and SYGVQD (reference sequence). The CDR3 is 15 residues long. V was clipped by 2 bases and J by 6 bases, with 13 bases between them. CDR3 sequence reads: CASSEEWGHSGELFF. The CDR3, as DNA: TGCGCCAGCAGTGAGGAATGGGGGCACTCCGGGGAGCTGTTTTTT.

The V and J genes are TRBV10-1 and TRBJ2-7; TRBD1 matches 12 bases. With V trimmed by 4 bases and J by 6 bases, 4 bases remained unmatched. The CDR3 extends over 14 amino acids. Germline V gene sequence: CDR1 WNHNN, CDR2 SYGVQD (reference sequence). DNA for the CDR3: TGCGCCAGCAGTGGGGGACAGGGGGCCAGCGAGCAGTACTTC. This sequence encodes CASSGGQGASEQYF.

As for this clone: Mismatch with germline at one junction end may stem from a read error. CDR3 in amino acids: CASTAWTGNTEAFF. The DNA for the CDR3 is TGTGCTAGCACCGCCTGGACAGGGAACACTGAAGCTTTCTTT. The chain employs TRBV7-7 and TRBJ1-1; 7 bases are a match to TRBD1. The CDR3 sequence is 14 residues long. Germline V CDR1 and CDR2: SSHAT, FNYEAQ (reference sequence).

The CDR3 nucleotides read TGTGCCTGGAGGCCACCGGGACAGTTGCCCGAGCAGTACTTC. This codes for CAWRPPGQLPEQYF. The genes are TRBV30 and TRBJ2-7; TRBD1 matches at 7 bases. Unmatched junction bases numbered 11, after V lost 3 bases and J lost 6 bases. CDR1 is GTSNPN, CDR2 SVGIG, per germline (reference sequence). The CDR3 spans 14 residues. Looking up the rest from reference TRBV30 and TRBJ2-7 gives the full variable domain: SQTIHQWPATLVQPVGSPLSLECTVEGTSNPNLYWYRQAAGRGLQLLFYSVGIGQISSEVPQNLSASRPQDRQFILSSKKLLLSDSGFYLCAWRPPGQLPEQYFGPGTRLTVT.

This clone appeared once. V and J are TRBV11-2 and TRBJ2-1; 7 nucleotides match TRBD1. V lost 6 bases, J lost 4 bases, and 9 bases stayed unmatched. Germline loops: CDR1 SGHAT, CDR2 FQNNGV. This CDR3 region has 15 residues. CDR3 DNA: TGTGCCAGCAGGGCTTGGGGACAGTCGTACAATGAGCAGTTCTTC. Translated: CASRAWGQSYNEQFF.

V and J are TRBV10-3 and TRBJ1-5; 7 bases agree with TRBD1. The CDR3 consists of 17 residues. Germline trimming cut 2 bases from V and 1 base from J; bases unmatched to any gene: 8. Germline V CDR1 and CDR2: ENHRY, SYGVKD. The CDR3 nucleotides are TGTGCCATCAGTGAGAGACAGGGTGGTGGAAGCAATCAGCCCCAGCATTTT. Encoded protein: CAISERQGGGSNQPQHF.

The chain uses TRBV7-2 and TRBJ2-7; 7 bases align to TRBD1. The CDR3 spans 14 residues. Germline CDR1 reads SGHTA; CDR2 reads FQGNSA. V trimming: 5 bases; J trimming: 0 bases; junction bases outside the gene matches: 4. As DNA, the CDR3 is TGTGCCAGCAGCGCTTGGACAGGCTCCTACGAGCAGTACTTC. Protein sequence: CASSAWTGSYEQYF.

The chain carries TRBV6-5 and TRBJ2-5; 7 bases agree with TRBD2. Germline V gene sequence: CDR1 MNHEY, CDR2 SVGAGI. V was clipped by 5 bases and J by 12 bases; unmatched bases: 15. CDR3 length: 14 amino acids. CDR3 sequence: CASSDGRRGRGEYF. The CDR3 DNA sequence: TGTGCCAGCAGTGATGGGAGGCGGGGACGGGGGGAGTACTTC.

The J gene is TRBJ1-5, the V gene TRBV5-6; D not certain. CDR1 is SGHDT, CDR2 YYEEEE, per germline. The V gene lost 0 bases and the J gene lost 7 bases, with 5 bases spanning the gap. The CDR3 has 12 residues. This CDR3 reads CASSLGSQPQHF. CDR3 sequence (DNA): TGTGCCAGCAGCTTGGGGAGCCAGCCCCAGCATTTT. Using reference TRBV5-6 and TRBJ1-5 for the parts outside the CDR3, the full variable domain is DAGVTQSPTHLIKTRGQQVTLRCSPKSGHDTVSWYQQALGQGPQFIFQYYEEEERQRGNFPDRFSGHQFPNYSSELNVNALLLGDSALYLCASSLGSQPQHFGDGTRLSIL.

The chain links TRBV28 to TRBJ1-1; D may be TRBD1 (6 bases). Germline V gene sequence: CDR1 MDHEN, CDR2 SYDVKM. This CDR3 contains 12 residues. V lost 3 bases and J lost 7, with 9 bases in between. CDR3 region: CASSFLQGEAFF. The DNA of the CDR3 is TGTGCCAGCAGTTTTTTACAGGGTGAAGCTTTCTTT.